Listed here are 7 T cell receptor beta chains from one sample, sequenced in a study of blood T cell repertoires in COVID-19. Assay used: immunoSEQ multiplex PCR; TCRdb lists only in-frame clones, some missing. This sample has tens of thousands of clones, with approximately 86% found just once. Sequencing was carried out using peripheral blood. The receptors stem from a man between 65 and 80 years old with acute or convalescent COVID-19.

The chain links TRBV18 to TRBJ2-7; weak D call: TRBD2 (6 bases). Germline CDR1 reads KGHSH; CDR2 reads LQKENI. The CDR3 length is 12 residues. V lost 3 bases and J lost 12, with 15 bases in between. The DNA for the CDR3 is TGTGCCAGCTCACCCCAGCCGGGGGTGCGGTACTTC. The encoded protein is CASSPQPGVRYF.

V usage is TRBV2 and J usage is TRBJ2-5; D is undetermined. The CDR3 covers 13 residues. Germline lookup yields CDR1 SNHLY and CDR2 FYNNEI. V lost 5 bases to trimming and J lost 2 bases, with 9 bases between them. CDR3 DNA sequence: TGTGCCAGCAGTCAACAAAGACAAGAGACCCAGTACTTC. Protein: CASSQQRQETQYF.

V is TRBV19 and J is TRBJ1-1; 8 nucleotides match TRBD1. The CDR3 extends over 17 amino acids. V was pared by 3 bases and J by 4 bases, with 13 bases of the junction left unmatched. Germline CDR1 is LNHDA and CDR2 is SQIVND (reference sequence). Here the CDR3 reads CASSMGRGREFSTEAFF. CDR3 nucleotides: TGTGCCAGTAGTATGGGCAGGGGGCGCGAATTTTCCACTGAAGCTTTCTTT.

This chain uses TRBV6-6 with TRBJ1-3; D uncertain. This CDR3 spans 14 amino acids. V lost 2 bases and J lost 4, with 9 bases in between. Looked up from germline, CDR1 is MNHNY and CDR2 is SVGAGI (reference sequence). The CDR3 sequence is CASSYAAGGNTIYF. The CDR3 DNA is TGTGCCAGCAGTTACGCAGCAGGAGGAAACACCATATATTTT.

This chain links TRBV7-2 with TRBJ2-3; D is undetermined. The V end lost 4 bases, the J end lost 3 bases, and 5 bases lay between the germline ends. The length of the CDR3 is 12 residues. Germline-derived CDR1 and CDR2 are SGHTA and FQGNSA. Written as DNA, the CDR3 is TGTGCCAGCAGCTCGACTACAGATACGCAGTATTTT. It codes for CASSSTTDTQYF.

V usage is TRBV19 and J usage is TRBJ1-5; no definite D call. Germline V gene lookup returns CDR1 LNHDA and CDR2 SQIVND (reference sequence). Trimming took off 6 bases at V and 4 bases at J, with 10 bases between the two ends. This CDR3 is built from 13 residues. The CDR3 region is CASRRARNQPQHF. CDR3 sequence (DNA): TGTGCCAGTAGGAGGGCAAGGAATCAGCCCCAGCATTTT.

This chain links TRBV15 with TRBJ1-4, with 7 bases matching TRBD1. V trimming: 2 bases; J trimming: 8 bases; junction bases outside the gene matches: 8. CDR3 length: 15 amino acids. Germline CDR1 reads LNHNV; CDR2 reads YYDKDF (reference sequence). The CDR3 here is CATSRSRTGNEKLFF. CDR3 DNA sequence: TGTGCCACCAGCAGATCGAGGACAGGAAACGAAAAACTGTTTTTT.